Below are 22 T cell receptor gamma chains sequenced from a single sample in a study of Vδ1+ human thymocytes. Their antigens remain unidentified. Study-level points and caveats: Thymic TRG and TRD repertoires appeared highly polyclonal.

Extracted RNA was reverse transcribed into cDNA. Pooled V-gene forward primers with one constant-region reverse primer generated the CDR3 amplicons by multiplex PCR. TCRdb re-processed the multiplex PCR reads using CATT. This sample has 25,000 to 30,000 gamma-chain clones, with roughly 20% found just once. Sequencing input: Vdelta1+ gamma-delta thymocytes from the thymus. This sample's subset: FACS-sorted CD3+ TCRalphabeta- TCRVdelta1+ TCRVdelta2- thymocytes. The source is a boy younger than two who had congenital heart surgery.

The V and J genes are TRGV9 and TRGJ1 or TRGJ2. The CDR3 has 14 residues. Looked up from germline, CDR1 is GITISATS and CDR2 is ISYDGTV (reference sequence). Trimming took 2 bases from V and 7 from J; bases not matched to a gene: 11. The CDR3 here is CALWEAPIGYKKLF. The CDR3 DNA reads TGTGCCTTGTGGGAGGCCCCCATTGGGTATAAGAAACTCTTT.

In this sample, this clone turned up a few times. At the DNA level, this CDR3 is encoded by other sequences in the same sample as well. V is TRGV4 and J is TRGJ1 or TRGJ2. The CDR3 runs 13 residues. The germline gives CDR1 EGSTGY, CDR2 YDSYTSSV. V shed 0 bases and J 6 bases; nucleotides not matched to a gene: 5. The CDR3 is CATWDGRCYKKLF. The DNA for the CDR3 is TGTGCCACCTGGGATGGGCGATGTTATAAGAAACTCTTT.

The chain couples TRGV3 to TRGJ1 or TRGJ2. The CDR3 is made up of 14 amino acids. The germline CDR1 and CDR2 sequences are VTNTFY and YDVSTARD (reference sequence). Trimming cost V 0 bases and J 6 bases; bases outside gene matches: 8. DNA for the CDR3: TGTGCCACCTGGGACAGGCTCAGGGGTTATAAGAAACTCTTT. This sequence encodes CATWDRLRGYKKLF.

A word on this clone: A read error is possible here, since a much larger clone lies one base away. The chain recombines TRGV9 with TRGJ1 or TRGJ2. Per germline, CDR1 GITISATS and CDR2 ISYDGTV (reference sequence). This CDR3 has 13 residues. V shed 5 bases and J 0 bases; nucleotides not matched to a gene: 4. The CDR3 region is CALWGLNYYKKLF. In nucleotides, the CDR3 is TGTGCCTTGTGGGGGTTGAATTATTATAAGAAACTCTTT.

This chain uses TRGV9 with TRGJP. CDR1 is GITISATS, CDR2 ISYDGTV, per germline (reference sequence). This CDR3 has 16 residues. With 2 bases clipped from V and 5 bases from J, the junction kept 3 bases outside the gene matches. The CDR3 bases are TGTGCCTTGTGGGAGGCTAAAGAGTTGGGCAAAAAAATCAAGGTATTT. Protein: CALWEAKELGKKIKVF.

The chain combines TRGV9 with TRGJ1 or TRGJ2. This CDR3 comprises 14 residues. The germline V gene encodes CDR1 GITISATS and CDR2 ISYDGTV (reference sequence). V gave up 2 bases and J gave up 3 bases; unmatched junction bases: 7. DNA for the CDR3: TGTGCCTTGTGGGAGGGACCCGGTTATTATAAGAAACTCTTT. This gives the protein CALWEGPGYYKKLF.

By share of the sample, this clone is medium-sized. The V and J genes are TRGV5 and TRGJ1 or TRGJ2. CDR3 length equals 15 residues. J gave up 0 bases and V 0 bases, and 5 bases lay outside the gene matches. The germline CDR1 and CDR2 sequences are VINAFY and YDVSNSKD. The CDR3 bases are TGTGCCACCTGGGACAGGCCCTCGAATTATTATAAGAAACTCTTT. It codes for CATWDRPSNYYKKLF.

On this clone itself: This may come from a read error, since a much larger clone is one base off. V gene TRGV2 combines with J gene TRGJ1 or TRGJ2. V shed 2 bases and J 7 bases; nucleotides not matched to a gene: 2. This CDR3 region has 11 residues. Germline CDR1 and CDR2: EGSNGY and YDSYNSKV. The CDR3 nucleotides read TGTGCCACCTGGGACGAATATAAGAAACTCTTT. It codes for CATWDEYKKLF.

A few counts support this clone. The chain is built from TRGV9 and TRGJ1 or TRGJ2. V was pared by 0 bases and J by 12 bases, with 11 bases of the junction left unmatched. Germline V CDR1 and CDR2: GITISATS, ISYDGTV (reference sequence). CDR3 length: 13 residues. CDR3 amino acids: CALWEVEFNRKLF. The DNA of the CDR3 is TGTGCCTTGTGGGAGGTGGAATTTAATAGGAAACTCTTT.

The rearrangement uses TRGV4 and TRGJ1 or TRGJ2. V was pared by 2 bases and J by 7 bases, with 11 bases of the junction left unmatched. This CDR3 has 14 residues. Germline CDR1 is EGSTGY and CDR2 is YDSYTSSV. CDR3: CATWDEGLLYKKLF. In nucleotides, the CDR3 is TGTGCCACCTGGGATGAGGGACTCTTGTATAAGAAACTCTTT.

V is TRGV3 and J is TRGJP2. V was clipped by 5 bases and J by 3 bases; unmatched bases: 3. Germline assignment: CDR1 VTNTFY and CDR2 YDVSTARD (reference sequence). This CDR3 is built from 13 residues. CDR3 sequence: CATWGRSDWIKTF. DNA of the CDR3: TGTGCCACCTGGGGTCGTAGTGATTGGATCAAGACGTTT.

V is TRGV8 and J is TRGJP1. The germline V gene has CDR1 VENAVY and CDR2 YDSYNSRV. The CDR3 extends over 15 amino acids. With 3 bases clipped from V and 0 bases from J, the junction kept 4 bases outside the gene matches. As DNA, the CDR3 is TGTGCCACCTGGGATTTCTATACCACTGGTTGGTTCAAGATATTT. As protein: CATWDFYTTGWFKIF.

The chain uses TRGV8 and TRGJ1 or TRGJ2. The CDR3 extends over 15 amino acids. The germline V gene has CDR1 VENAVY and CDR2 YDSYNSRV. Losses at the gene ends were 2 bases for V and 2 bases for J; bases not matched to a gene: 9. The CDR3 DNA is TGTGCCACCTGGGATATGGGTTTGGATTATTATAAGAAACTCTTT. Protein sequence: CATWDMGLDYYKKLF.

The chain recombines TRGV8 with TRGJ1 or TRGJ2. V dropped 5 bases and J dropped 0; count of bases not matched to a gene: 7. Germline-derived CDR1 and CDR2 are VENAVY and YDSYNSRV. The length of the CDR3 is 14 residues. The CDR3 sequence is CATWALGNYYKKLF. Here the CDR3 DNA reads TGTGCCACCTGGGCCCTCGGGAATTATTATAAGAAACTCTTT.

This clone was counted a few times. The gene calls are TRGV8 and TRGJ1 or TRGJ2. Trimming cost V 6 bases and J 2 bases; bases outside gene matches: 10. CDR3 length: 14 residues. The germline gives CDR1 VENAVY, CDR2 YDSYNSRV. In DNA, the CDR3 is TGTGCCACCTGGTTCCCGGGGGATTATTATAAGAAACTCTTT. It codes for CATWFPGDYYKKLF.

The rearrangement links TRGV2 to TRGJP2. The ends lost 5 bases at V and 6 bases at J; junction bases unmatched: 9. The CDR3 sequence is 14 residues long. Germline lookup yields CDR1 EGSNGY and CDR2 YDSYNSKV. The CDR3 spells CATWGLEGDWIKTF. CDR3 nucleotide sequence: TGTGCCACCTGGGGTCTTGAGGGTGATTGGATCAAGACGTTT.

The V and J genes are TRGV5 and TRGJ1 or TRGJ2. CDR1 and CDR2 (germline): VINAFY, YDVSNSKD. The CDR3 extends over 14 amino acids. V dropped 3 bases and J dropped 4; count of bases not matched to a gene: 9. The CDR3 protein is CATWDPSVYYKKLF. Here the CDR3 DNA reads TGTGCCACCTGGGACCCATCGGTCTATTATAAGAAACTCTTT.

This chain uses TRGV5 with TRGJ1 or TRGJ2. The V gene end was trimmed by 0 bases and the J gene end by 2 bases; junction bases not matched to a gene: 4. This CDR3 is built from 14 residues. The V gene's germline CDR1 is VINAFY and CDR2 YDVSNSKD. CDR3 coding DNA: TGTGCCACCTGGGACAGGGAGGATTATTATAAGAAACTCTTT. Its translation is CATWDREDYYKKLF.

The chain recombines TRGV9 with TRGJ1 or TRGJ2. V lost 0 bases and J lost 6; bases outside the gene matches: 11. Germline-derived CDR1 and CDR2 are GITISATS and ISYDGTV (reference sequence). This CDR3 is 15 amino acids long. The CDR3 DNA sequence: TGTGCCTTGTGGGAGGTGCAATGGGAGGTTTATAAGAAACTCTTT. This encodes CALWEVQWEVYKKLF.

The sample holds a few counts of this clone. The V call is TRGV2, the J call TRGJP2. V shed 6 bases and J 6 bases; nucleotides not matched to a gene: 13. Germline values: CDR1 EGSNGY, CDR2 YDSYNSKV. The CDR3 consists of 15 residues. This CDR3 reads CATWKLESGDWIKTF. The CDR3 region has the DNA TGTGCCACCTGGAAGCTTGAATCGGGTGATTGGATCAAGACGTTT.

This clone was seen only a few times. The gene calls are TRGV4 and TRGJP1. CDR3 length equals 13 residues. Germline V CDR1 and CDR2: EGSTGY, YDSYTSSV. Germline trimming cut 6 bases from V and 4 bases from J; bases unmatched to any gene: 5. CDR3 DNA sequence: TGTGCCACCTGGAGAGTCACTGGTTGGTTCAAGATATTT. It translates to CATWRVTGWFKIF.

This clone was detected a few times. The chain links TRGV5 to TRGJ1 or TRGJ2. Trimming cost V 1 base and J 7 bases; bases outside gene matches: 10. This CDR3 has 14 residues. The germline gives CDR1 VINAFY, CDR2 YDVSNSKD. The CDR3 nucleotides are TGTGCCACCTGGGACAGTTGCGGGTGGTATAAGAAACTCTTT. It yields the protein CATWDSCGWYKKLF.